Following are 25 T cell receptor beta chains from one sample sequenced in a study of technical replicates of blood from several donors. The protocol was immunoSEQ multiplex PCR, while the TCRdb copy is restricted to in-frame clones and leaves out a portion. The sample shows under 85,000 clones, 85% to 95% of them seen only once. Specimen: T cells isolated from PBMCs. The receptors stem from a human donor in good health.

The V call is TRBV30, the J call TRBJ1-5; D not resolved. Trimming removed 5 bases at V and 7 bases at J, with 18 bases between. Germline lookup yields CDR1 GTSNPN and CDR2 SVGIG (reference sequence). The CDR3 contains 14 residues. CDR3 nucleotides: TGTGCCTGGGACGACGGGAGACATGGGCAGCCCCAGCATTTT. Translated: CAWDDGRHGQPQHF.

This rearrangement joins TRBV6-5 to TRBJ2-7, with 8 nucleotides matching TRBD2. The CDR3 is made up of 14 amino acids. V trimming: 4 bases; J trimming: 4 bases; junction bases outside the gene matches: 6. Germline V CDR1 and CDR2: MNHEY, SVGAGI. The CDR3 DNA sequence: TGTGCCAGCAGTTGGGAGCGGGAGATATACGAGCAGTACTTC. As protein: CASSWEREIYEQYF.

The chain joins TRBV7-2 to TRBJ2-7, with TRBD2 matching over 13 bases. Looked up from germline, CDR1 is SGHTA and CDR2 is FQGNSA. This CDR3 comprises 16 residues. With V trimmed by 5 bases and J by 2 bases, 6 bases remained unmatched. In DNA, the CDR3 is TGTGCCAGCAGCGGCAGACTAGCGGGAGGCACCTACGAGCAGTACTTC. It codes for CASSGRLAGGTYEQYF.

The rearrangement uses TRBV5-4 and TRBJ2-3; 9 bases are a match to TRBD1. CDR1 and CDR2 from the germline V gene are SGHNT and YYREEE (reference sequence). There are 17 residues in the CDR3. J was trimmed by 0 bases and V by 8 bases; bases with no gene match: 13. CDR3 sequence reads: CASLTAPGQGSTDTQYF. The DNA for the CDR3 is TGTGCCAGTCTAACCGCCCCGGGACAGGGCAGCACAGATACGCAGTATTTT.

CDR3 in amino acids: CALTGATFSGNTIYF. In DNA form, the CDR3 reads TGTGCCTTGACAGGGGCGACCTTCTCTGGAAACACCATATATTTT. The genes are TRBV30 and TRBJ1-3; 8 bases are a match to TRBD1. V was pared by 7 bases and J by 0 bases, with 8 bases of the junction left unmatched. The germline V gene encodes CDR1 GTSNPN and CDR2 SVGIG (reference sequence). The CDR3 contains 15 residues.

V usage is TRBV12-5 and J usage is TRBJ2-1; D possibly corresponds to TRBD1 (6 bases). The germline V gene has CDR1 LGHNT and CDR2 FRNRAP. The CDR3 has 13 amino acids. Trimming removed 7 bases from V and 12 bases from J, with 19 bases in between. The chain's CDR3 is CASVAGQSLLQFF. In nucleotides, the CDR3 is TGTGCTAGTGTTGCCGGACAGTCCCTCCTGCAGTTCTTC.

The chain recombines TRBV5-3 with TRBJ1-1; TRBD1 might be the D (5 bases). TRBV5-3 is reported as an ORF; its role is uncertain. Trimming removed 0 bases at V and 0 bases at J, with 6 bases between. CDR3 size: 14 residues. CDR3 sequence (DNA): TGTGCCAGAAGCTTGGACAGGATGAACACTGAAGCTTTCTTT. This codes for CARSLDRMNTEAFF.

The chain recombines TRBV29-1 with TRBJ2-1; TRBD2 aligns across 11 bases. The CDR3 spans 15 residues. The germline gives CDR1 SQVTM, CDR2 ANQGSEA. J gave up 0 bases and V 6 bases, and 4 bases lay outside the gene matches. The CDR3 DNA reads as TGCAGCGTCCGGACTAGCGGGCCCTCCTACAATGAGCAGTTCTTC. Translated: CSVRTSGPSYNEQFF.

The CDR3 bases are TGCGCCAGCAGCCAGAAGTCAGGGGGTCAGCCCCAGCATTTT. Its protein is CASSQKSGGQPQHF. The gene calls are TRBV5-1 and TRBJ1-5; 7 bases are shared with TRBD1. V was pared by 4 bases and J by 6 bases, with 7 bases of the junction left unmatched. This CDR3 comprises 14 residues. Per germline, CDR1 SGHRS and CDR2 YFSETQ. Variable domain in full (rest from reference TRBV5-1 and TRBJ1-5): KAGVTQTPRYLIKTRGQQVTLSCSPISGHRSVSWYQQTPGQGLQFLFEYFSETQRNKGNFPGRFSGRQFSNSRSEMNVSTLELGDSALYLCASSQKSGGQPQHFGDGTRLSIL.

This chain's CDR3 is CASRGLYQETQYF. CDR3 DNA: TGTGCCAGCAGGGGCTTGTATCAAGAGACCCAGTACTTC. The chain employs TRBV6-1 and TRBJ2-5; no firm D call. Trimming removed 6 bases from V and 2 bases from J, with 10 bases in between. The germline CDR1 and CDR2 sequences are MNHNS and SASEGT. This CDR3 contains 13 residues.

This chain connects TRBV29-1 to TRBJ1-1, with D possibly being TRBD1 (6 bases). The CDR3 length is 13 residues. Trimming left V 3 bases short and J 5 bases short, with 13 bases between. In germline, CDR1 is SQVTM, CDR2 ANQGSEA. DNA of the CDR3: TGCAGCGTTGAGTCAGGGGAAAGAACTGAAGCTTTCTTT. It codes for CSVESGERTEAFF.

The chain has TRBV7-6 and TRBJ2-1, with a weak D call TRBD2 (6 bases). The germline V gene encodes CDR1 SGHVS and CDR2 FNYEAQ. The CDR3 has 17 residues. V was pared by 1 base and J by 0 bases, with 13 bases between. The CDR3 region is CASSLVELASSYNEQFF. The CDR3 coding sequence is TGTGCCAGCAGCTTAGTCGAACTAGCTAGCTCCTACAATGAGCAGTTCTTC.

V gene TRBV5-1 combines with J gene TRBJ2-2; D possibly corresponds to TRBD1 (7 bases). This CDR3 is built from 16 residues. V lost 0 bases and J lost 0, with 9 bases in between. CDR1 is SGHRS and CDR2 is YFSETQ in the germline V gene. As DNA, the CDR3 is TGCGCCAGCAGCTTGGCCAGGGGGGCGAACACCGGGGAGCTGTTTTTT. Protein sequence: CASSLARGANTGELFF.

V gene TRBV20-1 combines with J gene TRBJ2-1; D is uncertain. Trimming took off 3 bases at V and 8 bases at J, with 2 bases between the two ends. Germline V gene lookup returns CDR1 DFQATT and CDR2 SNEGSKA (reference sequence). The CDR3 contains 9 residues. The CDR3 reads CSASYEQFF. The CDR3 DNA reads TGCAGTGCTAGCTATGAGCAGTTCTTC.

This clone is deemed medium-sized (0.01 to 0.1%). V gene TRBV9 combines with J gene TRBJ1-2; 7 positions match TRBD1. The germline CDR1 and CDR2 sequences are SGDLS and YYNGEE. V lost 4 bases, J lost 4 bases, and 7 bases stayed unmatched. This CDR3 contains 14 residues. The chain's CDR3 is CASSSPGQSYGYTF. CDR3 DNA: TGTGCCAGCAGCTCTCCGGGACAGTCCTATGGCTACACCTTC.

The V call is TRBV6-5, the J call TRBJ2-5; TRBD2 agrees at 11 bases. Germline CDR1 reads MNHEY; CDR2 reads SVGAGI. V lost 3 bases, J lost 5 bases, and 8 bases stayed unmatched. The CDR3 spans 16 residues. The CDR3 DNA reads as TGTGCCAGCAGTTATACTAGCGGGAGCCGGGCGGAGACCCAGTACTTC. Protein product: CASSYTSGSRAETQYF.

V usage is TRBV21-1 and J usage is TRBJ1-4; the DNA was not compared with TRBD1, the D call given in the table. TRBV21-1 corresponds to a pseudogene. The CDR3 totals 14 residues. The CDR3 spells CASFQGRINEKLFF. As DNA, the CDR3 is TGTGCCAGCTTTCAGGGGCGGATTAATGAAAAACTGTTTTTT.

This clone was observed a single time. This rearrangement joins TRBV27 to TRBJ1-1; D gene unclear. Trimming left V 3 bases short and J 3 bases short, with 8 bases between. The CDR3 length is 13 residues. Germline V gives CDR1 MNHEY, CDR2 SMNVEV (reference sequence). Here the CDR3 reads CASSLEVDTEAFF. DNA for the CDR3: TGTGCCAGCAGTTTGGAGGTTGACACTGAAGCTTTCTTT.

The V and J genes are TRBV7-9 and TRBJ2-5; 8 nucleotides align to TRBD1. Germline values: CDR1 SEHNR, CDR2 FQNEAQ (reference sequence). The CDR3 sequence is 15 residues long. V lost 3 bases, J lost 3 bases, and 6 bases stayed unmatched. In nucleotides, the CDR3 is TGTGCCAGCAGCTTTTCGAAGGACAGGGAAGAGACCCAGTACTTC. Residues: CASSFSKDREETQYF.

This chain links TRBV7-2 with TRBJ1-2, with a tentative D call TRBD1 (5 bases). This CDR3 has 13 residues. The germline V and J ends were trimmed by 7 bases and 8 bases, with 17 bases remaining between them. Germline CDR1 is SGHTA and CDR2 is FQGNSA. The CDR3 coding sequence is TGTGCCAGCACCCCTTACCGGGGGGAAGGCTACACCTTC. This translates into CASTPYRGEGYTF. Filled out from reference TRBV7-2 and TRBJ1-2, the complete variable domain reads GAGVSQSPSNKVTEKGKDVELRCDPISGHTALYWYRQSLGQGLEFLIYFQGNSAPDKSGLPSDRFSAERTGGSVSTLTIQRTQQEDSAVYLCASTPYRGEGYTFGSGTRLTVV.

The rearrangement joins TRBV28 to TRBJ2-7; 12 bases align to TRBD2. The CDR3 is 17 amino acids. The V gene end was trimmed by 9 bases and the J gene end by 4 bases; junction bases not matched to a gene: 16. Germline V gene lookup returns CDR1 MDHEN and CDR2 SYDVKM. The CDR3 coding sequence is TGTGCCAGTAGACTAGCGGGAGAGCTCCCCTGGGTTTACGAGCAGTACTTC. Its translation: CASRLAGELPWVYEQYF. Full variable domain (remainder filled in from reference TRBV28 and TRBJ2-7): DVKVTQSSRYLVKRTGEKVFLECVQDMDHENMFWYRQDPGLGLRLIYFSYDVKMKEKGDIPEGYSVSREKKERFSLILESASTNQTSMYLCASRLAGELPWVYEQYFGPGTRLTVT.

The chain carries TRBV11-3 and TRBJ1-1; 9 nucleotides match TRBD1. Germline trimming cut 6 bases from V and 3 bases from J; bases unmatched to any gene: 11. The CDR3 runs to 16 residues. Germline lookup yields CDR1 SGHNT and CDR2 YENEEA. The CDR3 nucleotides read TGTGCCAGCAGAGGGGGGACAGGGAGAGGCGACACTGAAGCTTTCTTT. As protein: CASRGGTGRGDTEAFF. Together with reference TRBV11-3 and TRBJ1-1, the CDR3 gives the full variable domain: EAGVVQSPRYKIIEKKQPVAFWCNPISGHNTLYWYLQNLGQGPELLIRYENEEAVDDSQLPKDRFSAERLKGVDSTLKIQPAELGDSAVYLCASRGGTGRGDTEAFFGQGTRLTVV.

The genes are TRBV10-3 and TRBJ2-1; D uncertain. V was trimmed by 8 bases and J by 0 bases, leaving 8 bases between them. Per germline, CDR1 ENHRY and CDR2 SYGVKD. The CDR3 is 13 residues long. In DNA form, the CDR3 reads TGTGCCATCGGGCGTCCCTCCTACAATGAGCAGTTCTTC. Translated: CAIGRPSYNEQFF.

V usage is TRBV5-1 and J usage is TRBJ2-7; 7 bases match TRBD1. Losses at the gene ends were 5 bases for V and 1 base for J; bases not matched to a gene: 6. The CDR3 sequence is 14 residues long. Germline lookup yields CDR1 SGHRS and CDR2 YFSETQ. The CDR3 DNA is TGCGCCAGCAGTCCGGGGACAGATTCCTACGAGCAGTACTTC. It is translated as CASSPGTDSYEQYF.

Here the CDR3 DNA reads TGTGCCTGGAGGGGGACTAGCGGGAGGGCAATCGGGGAGCTGTTTTTT. Translation: CAWRGTSGRAIGELFF. V is TRBV30 and J is TRBJ2-2, with TRBD2 identical over 16 bases. The CDR3 runs 16 residues. With V trimmed by 3 bases and J by 7 bases, 5 bases remained unmatched. CDR1 GTSNPN and CDR2 SVGIG come from the germline V gene (reference sequence). Full variable domain (remainder filled in from reference TRBV30 and TRBJ2-2): SQTIHQWPATLVQPVGSPLSLECTVEGTSNPNLYWYRQAAGRGLQLLFYSVGIGQISSEVPQNLSASRPQDRQFILSSKKLLLSDSGFYLCAWRGTSGRAIGELFFGEGSRLTVL.